A selection of T cell receptor beta chains follows, all from one sample in a study of T cell responses to AZD1222 COVID-19 vaccine. Method: immunoSEQ multiplex PCR; TCRdb's copy keeps in-frame clones and lacks some. The sample holds about 84,000 clones, 70% to 90% seen once. This sample comprised peripheral blood, obtained on day 0 of AZD1222 vaccination. These receptors were collected from an adult in good health. The CDR3 runs from the conserved cysteine through the conserved F or W. A D gene is named only where the DNA matches it firmly. The size of a clone is reported for some rows only, either as once, few or many, or as a class for expanded clones.

size	V	J	D	CDR3	DNA
-	TRBV6-6	TRBJ1-1	-	CASSYSGGGTEAFF	TGTGCCAGCAGTTACTCTGGGGGAGGGACTGAAGCTTTCTTT
-	TRBV5-1	TRBJ1-3	TRBD1	CASSLDRQGVNPIYF	TGCGCCAGCAGCTTGGATCGACAGGGAGTTAACCCCATATATTTT
-	TRBV7-9	TRBJ2-6	-	CASSTSSTVETGANVLTF	TGTGCCAGCAGCACAAGCTCAACGGTGGAAACTGGGGCCAACGTCCTGACTTTC
-	TRBV14	TRBJ1-2	-	CASSPGGDGYTF	TGTGCCAGCAGCCCTGGTGGGGATGGCTACACCTTC
-	TRBV7-6	TRBJ2-7	-	CASSVGSGSSYEQYF	TGTGCCAGCAGCGTAGGAAGCGGCAGCTCCTACGAGCAGTACTTC
few	TRBV4-3	TRBJ1-1	TRBD1	CASSLQSDREGRGTEAFF	TGCGCCAGCAGCCTTCAGTCGGACAGGGAGGGTAGGGGCACTGAAGCTTTCTTT
-	TRBV5-5	TRBJ2-1	-	CASSLEAYNEQFF	TGTGCCAGCAGCTTGGAGGCCTACAATGAGCAGTTCTTC
-	TRBV7-3	TRBJ1-1	-	CASSLISTVMNTEAFF	TGTGCCAGCAGCTTGATTTCGACAGTCATGAACACTGAAGCTTTCTTT
-	TRBV7-3	TRBJ1-1	TRBD1	CASSSGGQSRAFF	TGTGCCAGCAGCTCAGGGGGACAGTCGAGGGCTTTCTTT
-	TRBV18	TRBJ1-5	-	CASSPPGTQGGQPQHF	TGTGCCAGCTCACCACCGGGGACGCAAGGAGGCCAGCCCCAGCATTTT
-	TRBV7-8	TRBJ1-1	-	CASNLQGTMNTEAFF	TGTGCCAGCAACCTACAGGGAACGATGAACACTGAAGCTTTCTTT
-	TRBV7-9	TRBJ2-5	TRBD1	CASSLEWDSPAGETQYF	TGTGCCAGCAGCTTAGAATGGGACAGCCCCGCAGGGGAGACCCAGTACTTC
once	TRBV28	TRBJ1-4	TRBD1	CASSTGFATNEKLFF	TGTGCCAGCTCGACAGGGTTCGCAACTAATGAAAAACTGTTTTTT
-	TRBV29-1	TRBJ2-3	-	CSVELGPDTQYF	TGCAGCGTTGAGTTAGGCCCGGATACGCAGTATTTT
-	TRBV10-2	TRBJ2-7	TRBD1	CASSHSGTGVSEQYF	TGCGCCAGCAGCCACTCCGGGACAGGTGTTAGCGAGCAGTACTTC
-	TRBV30	TRBJ1-5	-	CAWSVGINNQPQHF	TGTGCCTGGAGTGTAGGCATCAACAATCAGCCCCAGCATTTT